This TCR beta chain was identified during a study of cytomegalovirus exposure and HLA in healthy donors. Study results and limitations: Earlier findings revealed that most TCR beta V segments proved productive either about 87% or about 30% of the time. Certain indistinguishable V segments, among them TRBV6-2 and TRBV6-3, were excluded.

There are 18 residues in the CDR3. The V and J ends lost 6 bases and 7 bases, in that order; junction bases with no gene match: 16. CDR1 SNHLY and CDR2 FYNNEI come from the germline V gene. Comments on this clone: The antigen is unknown.

Use of 60 Vbeta and 13 Jbeta primers characterized the PCR. The repertoire was sequenced with immunoSEQ multiplex PCR; TCRdb's copy has only in-frame clones and lacks some. The sample contains 100,000 to 150,000 clones, about 80% of which appear only once. Input material: PBMCs. The chain carries TRBV2 and TRBJ1-5, with 12 positions matching TRBD1. This receptor was taken from a woman in her 50s in good health and CMV-seropositive. The CDR3 spells CASSNPEGQGASGQPQHF. As DNA, the CDR3 is TGTGCCAGCAGCAACCCCGAGGGACAGGGGGCAAGCGGGCAGCCCCAGCATTTT.